Below, 4 T cell receptor beta chains from the same sample are listed, as sequenced in a study of blood T cell repertoires in COVID-19. Generated by immunoSEQ multiplex PCR, the TCRdb table keeps only in-frame clones and is missing some. The sample has 300,000 to 350,000 clones; more than 85% are singletons. The source material was PBMCs or T cells enriched from blood (not recorded which). The receptors originated from a young woman who had recovered from COVID-19.

A remark on this clone: The junction and the germline gene differ at one end; a read error may be behind it. The chain has TRBV7-9 and TRBJ1-2; TRBD1 matches at 8 bases. CDR1 SEHNR and CDR2 FQNEAQ come from the germline V gene (reference sequence). The CDR3 extends over 12 amino acids. DNA of the CDR3: TGTGCCAGCAGCTTCTTAACAGGGGGACAAGCCTTC. Residues: CASSFLTGGQAF.

This chain connects TRBV5-3 to TRBJ2-5; the D is unclear. TRBV5-3 is noted as an ORF with a role that remains uncertain. CDR3 length equals 11 residues. Trimming shortened V by 2 bases and J by 4 bases, and 3 bases separated the two germline ends. The CDR3 protein is CARSFGETQYF. The CDR3 DNA is TGTGCCAGAAGCTTCGGAGAGACCCAGTACTTC.

The chain is built from TRBV19 and TRBJ1-6; the D is unclear. The V and J ends lost 10 bases and 10 bases respectively, with 17 bases between them. CDR1 is LNHDA and CDR2 is SQIVND in the germline V gene (reference sequence). The CDR3 runs to 13 residues. The CDR3 nucleotides are TGTGCCAACAGTACGACGCGACGATCACCCCTCCACTTT. Protein product: CANSTTRRSPLHF.

The chain carries TRBV30 and TRBJ1-3; D is perhaps TRBD1 (5 bases). V was cut by 0 bases and J by 0 bases, with 12 bases left in between. Germline V gene sequence: CDR1 GTSNPN, CDR2 SVGIG (reference sequence). The CDR3 runs to 16 residues. The DNA of the CDR3 is TGTGCCTGGAGTGTATGGGACTCCCTCTCTGGAAACACCATATATTTT. Encoded protein: CAWSVWDSLSGNTIYF.